This T cell receptor beta chain was captured by sequencing in a study of cytomegalovirus exposure and HLA in healthy donors. The PCR employed 60 Vbeta primers together with 13 Jbeta primers. The table came from immunoSEQ multiplex PCR; TCRdb's copy has only in-frame clones and leaves some out. The table records approximately 110,000 clones, 73% of them present only once. CDR1 and CDR2 from the germline V gene are LGHNA and YSLEER. The V gene lost 0 bases and the J gene lost 2 bases, with 8 bases spanning the gap. This CDR3 region has 15 residues. Findings and caveats of the study: Reportedly, diagnosis of cytomegalovirus status by the classifier showed high specificity and sensitivity. In a later analysis, common viral pathogens appeared linked to several of the most significant clusters.

Comment on this clone: Its cognate antigen is unknown.

This clonotype originated in a woman between 40 and 55 years old in good health and CMV-seronegative. The sequencing sample was made of PBMCs. This chain connects TRBV4-3 to TRBJ1-5, with TRBD1 as a possible D gene (6 bases). The CDR3 reads CASSQEAGGNQPQHF. CDR3 DNA: TGCGCCAGCAGCCAAGAGGCAGGGGGCAATCAGCCCCAGCATTTT.